The entry that follows covers one T cell receptor beta chain sequence. The antigen is not known. The data were taken from a study of T cell responses to AZD1222 COVID-19 vaccine. V was cut by 0 bases and J by 0 bases, with 11 bases left in between. Germline V lookup: CDR1 SGDLS, CDR2 YYNGEE. The CDR3 has 16 residues. General study results and limits: Scientists sampled the repertoires only once the peak T cell response had passed. White British people made up most donors, females outnumbered males, and clonal diversity was possibly underestimated.

Libraries were prepared by immunoSEQ multiplex PCR; TCRdb keeps only in-frame clonotypes and omits some of them. The sample has 90,000 to 150,000 clones, roughly 90% seen once. The source is an adult in good health. V is TRBV9 and J is TRBJ2-3; D is possibly TRBD1 (6 bases). The material was peripheral blood, obtained on day 0 of AZD1222 vaccination. The CDR3 DNA is TGTGCCAGCAGCGTAGGGCCCGGACAGAGCACAGATACGCAGTATTTT. Translation: CASSVGPGQSTDTQYF.